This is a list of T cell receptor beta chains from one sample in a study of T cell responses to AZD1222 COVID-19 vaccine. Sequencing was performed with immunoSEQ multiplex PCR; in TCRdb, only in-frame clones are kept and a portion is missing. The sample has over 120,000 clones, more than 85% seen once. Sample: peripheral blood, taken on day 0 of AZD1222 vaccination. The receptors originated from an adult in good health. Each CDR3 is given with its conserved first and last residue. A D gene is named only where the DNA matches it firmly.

CDR3 protein: CASSVSGGAYEQYF
V gene: TRBV5-1
J gene: TRBJ2-7
D gene: TRBD2

CDR3 protein: CASSSTGTGWQPQHF
V gene: TRBV28
J gene: TRBJ1-5
D gene: TRBD1

CDR3 protein: CASRRADADTQYF
V gene: TRBV6-5
J gene: TRBJ2-3
D gene: -

CDR3 protein: CASSQEGSLGGFTDTQYF
V gene: TRBV4-1
J gene: TRBJ2-3
D gene: -

CDR3 protein: CASSRGQESNYTF
V gene: TRBV12-3/TRBV12-4
J gene: TRBJ1-2
D gene: TRBD1

CDR3 protein: CASSLGAVNEKLFF
V gene: TRBV7-9
J gene: TRBJ1-4
D gene: -

CDR3 protein: CASSPGAGANVLTF
V gene: TRBV5-1
J gene: TRBJ2-6
D gene: -

CDR3 protein: CASSQLSGVTEAFF
V gene: TRBV4-1
J gene: TRBJ1-1
D gene: -

CDR3 protein: CASSILAGGRNEQFF
V gene: TRBV7-3
J gene: TRBJ2-1
D gene: TRBD2

CDR3 protein: CASSLGRGSGYTF
V gene: TRBV7-9
J gene: TRBJ1-2
D gene: -

CDR3 protein: CASWRNGVNTEAFF
V gene: TRBV18
J gene: TRBJ1-1
D gene: -

CDR3 protein: CASSLFDTNEKLFF
V gene: TRBV7-6
J gene: TRBJ1-4
D gene: -

CDR3 protein: CAWKSPGRGNSPLHF
V gene: TRBV30
J gene: TRBJ1-6
D gene: -

CDR3 protein: CASSPGGSVTEQFF
V gene: TRBV28
J gene: TRBJ2-1
D gene: TRBD1

CDR3 protein: CASSRGGGGYGYTF
V gene: TRBV19
J gene: TRBJ1-2
D gene: -

CDR3 protein: CASNSLAADYEQYF
V gene: TRBV6-5
J gene: TRBJ2-7
D gene: -

CDR3 protein: CASSISGDTGELFF
V gene: TRBV5-1
J gene: TRBJ2-2
D gene: -

CDR3 protein: CASSSPGRDGETQYF
V gene: TRBV28
J gene: TRBJ2-5
D gene: -